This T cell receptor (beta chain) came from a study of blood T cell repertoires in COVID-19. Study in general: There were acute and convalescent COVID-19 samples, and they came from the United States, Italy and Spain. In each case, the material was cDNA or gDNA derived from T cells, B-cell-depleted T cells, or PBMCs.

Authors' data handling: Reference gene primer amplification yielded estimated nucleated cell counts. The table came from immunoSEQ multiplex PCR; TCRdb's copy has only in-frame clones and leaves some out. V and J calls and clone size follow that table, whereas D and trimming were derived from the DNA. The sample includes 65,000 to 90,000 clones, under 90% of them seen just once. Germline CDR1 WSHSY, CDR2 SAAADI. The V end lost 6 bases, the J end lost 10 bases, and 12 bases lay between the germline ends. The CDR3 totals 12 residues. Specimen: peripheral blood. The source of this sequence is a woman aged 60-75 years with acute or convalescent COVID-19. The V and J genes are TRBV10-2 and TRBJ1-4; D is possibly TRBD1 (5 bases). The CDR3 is CASREAGGKLFF. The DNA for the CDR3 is TGCGCCAGCAGGGAGGCCGGGGGAAAACTGTTTTTT.